This T cell receptor beta chain was found in a study of T-cell reconstitution after alpha-beta-depleted transplantation in children. The CDR3 has 16 amino acids. CDR1 LGHDT and CDR2 YNNKEL come from the germline V gene (reference sequence). Trimming stripped 1 base from V and 3 bases from J, with 13 bases between. Unique molecular identifiers were incorporated into the prepared TCRbeta library. A single record per CDR3 protein comes from TCRdb applying MiXCR to the PCR reads. The data contain about 7,200 distinct CDR3 sequences, under 7% of them seen just once; the ten biggest clones take up roughly 25%.

This chain uses TRBV3-1 with TRBJ1-5; D unresolved. Here the sequenced sample was PBMCs, mostly from graft donor cells, taken 180 days after TCRalphabeta/CD19-depleted stem cell transplant. This sequence was found in a child younger than two who had a stem cell transplant for acute myeloid leukemia, so the T cells may come from the graft donor. CDR3 amino acids: CASSQVPGVLNQPQHF. The DNA of the CDR3 is TGTGCCAGCAGCCAAGTTCCCGGGGTACTCAATCAGCCCCAGCATTTT.